One and the same sample provided the 19 T cell receptor beta chains below, sequenced in a study. One entry per CDR3 protein results from TCRdb running MiXCR on the RT-PCR reads. The table lists 650,000 to 800,000 distinct CDR3 sequences, about 14% of them singletons. Specimen: memory CD4+ T cells from blood. The origin of the receptors is a female donor in good health, serving as a healthy control.

V is TRBV6-5 and J is TRBJ1-6; D is uncertain. This CDR3 has 14 residues. Looked up from germline, CDR1 is MNHEY and CDR2 is SVGAGI. Trimming shortened V by 2 bases and J by 8 bases, and 10 bases separated the two germline ends. The CDR3 sequence: CASSYGGLDSPLHF. CDR3 in DNA: TGTGCCAGCAGTTACGGTGGGTTAGATTCACCCCTCCACTTT.

This clonotype was detected many times. Written as DNA, the CDR3 is TGTGCCAGCAGCGCGCAGGCTAGCAATCAGCCCCAGCATTTT. This sequence encodes CASSAQASNQPQHF. This chain connects TRBV12-3 or TRBV12-4 to TRBJ1-5; D remains unclear. The V end lost 6 bases, the J end lost 0 bases, and 9 bases lay between the germline ends. The CDR3 runs 14 residues.

This clonotype has a handful of counts. This sequence joins TRBV20-1 and TRBJ1-1; a weak D match, TRBD1 (6 bases). Between the trimmed V and J ends, which lost 4 bases and 10 bases, there was a span of 19 bases. In germline, CDR1 is DFQATT, CDR2 SNEGSKA (reference sequence). The CDR3 is 13 amino acids. CDR3 residues: CSANIGGKGGAFF. The CDR3 region has the DNA TGCAGTGCTAATATAGGGGGTAAGGGTGGAGCTTTCTTT.

The chain couples TRBV5-4 to TRBJ2-3; possible D gene TRBD1, 5 bases. V dropped 8 bases and J dropped 1 base, with 11 bases sitting between them. Germline assignment: CDR1 SGHNT and CDR2 YYREEE (reference sequence). CDR3 size: 13 residues. DNA of the CDR3: TGTGCCAGTAGTAAGACAGGCACAGATACGCAGTATTTT. Translation: CASSKTGTDTQYF.

This clonotype showed up just a few times. The J gene is TRBJ1-4, the V gene TRBV12-3 or TRBV12-4; maybe TRBD1 (5 bases). V was pared by 1 base and J by 8 bases, with 14 bases between. There are 15 residues in the CDR3. CDR3 sequence (DNA): TGTGCCAGCAGTTTAGGTGGGACGAGGCGGGAAAAACTGTTTTTT. Amino acid sequence: CASSLGGTRREKLFF.

Ten or more counts support this clonotype. The CDR3 DNA reads TGCAGTGCTAGAGATTACAGGGCCCATCAGCCCCAGCATTTT. Its translation: CSARDYRAHQPQHF. The chain has TRBV20-1 and TRBJ1-5; D may be TRBD1 (6 bases). CDR1 and CDR2 (germline): DFQATT, SNEGSKA (reference sequence). This CDR3 spans 14 amino acids. With 0 bases removed from V and 5 bases from J, the gap between germline ends came to 11 bases.

The table lists this clonotype with many counts. The gene calls are TRBV7-2 and TRBJ2-1; TRBD2 matches at 9 bases. The CDR3 runs 15 residues. J gave up 6 bases and V 4 bases, and 7 bases lay outside the gene matches. Germline values: CDR1 SGHTA, CDR2 FQGNSA. CDR3 nucleotides: TGTGCCAGCAGCTCGATAGCGGGGGTTGTCAATGAGCAGTTCTTC. Translating it yields CASSSIAGVVNEQFF.

This clonotype was counted only a few times. This chain joins TRBV6-5 and TRBJ2-7; TRBD1 matches at 8 bases. After removal of 0 bases from V and 8 bases from J, the junction contained 12 bases not matched to a gene. CDR3 size: 16 residues. Looked up from germline, CDR1 is MNHEY and CDR2 is SVGAGI. The CDR3 bases are TGTGCCAGCAGTTACTCGAGGGGACAGGATTTTACGAAGCAGTACTTC. It is translated as CASSYSRGQDFTKQYF.

This chain uses TRBV5-1 with TRBJ2-2; D may be TRBD1 (6 bases). This CDR3 region has 14 residues. Germline V gene data show CDR1 as SGHRS and CDR2 as YFSETQ. Trimming took 3 bases from V and 5 from J, leaving 11 bases between them. CDR3 region: CASSSLQGTGELFF. CDR3 coding DNA: TGCGCCAGCAGCTCTCTTCAGGGGACCGGGGAGCTGTTTTTT.

In its sample, this clonotype was seen a few times. V is TRBV5-1 and J is TRBJ2-3; D is undetermined. The CDR3 is 13 residues long. V lost 3 bases and J 2 bases, leaving 7 bases between the germline ends. Per germline, CDR1 SGHRS and CDR2 YFSETQ. The CDR3 region is CASSSVPTDTQYF. The CDR3 DNA follows: TGCGCCAGCAGCTCGGTCCCCACAGATACGCAGTATTTT.

The rearrangement joins TRBV3-1 to TRBJ2-7; no clear D gene. Germline V lookup: CDR1 LGHDT, CDR2 YNNKEL (reference sequence). Trimming left V 3 bases short and J 7 bases short, with 22 bases between. This CDR3 is built from 16 residues. The CDR3 nucleotides are TGTGCCAGCAGCCACATTTGGTCGGGCTTCATGGGGGAGCAGTACTTC. It translates to CASSHIWSGFMGEQYF.

This chain joins TRBV5-1 and TRBJ2-7, with no clear D. Trimming cost V 5 bases and J 3 bases, with 12 bases left between them. Germline V gives CDR1 SGHRS, CDR2 YFSETQ. CDR3 size: 13 residues. The CDR3 is CASSIDGLYEQYF. The CDR3 DNA follows: TGCGCCAGCAGTATTGACGGGCTCTACGAGCAGTACTTC. Full variable domain (missing parts from reference TRBV5-1 and TRBJ2-7): KAGVTQTPRYLIKTRGQQVTLSCSPISGHRSVSWYQQTPGQGLQFLFEYFSETQRNKGNFPGRFSGRQFSNSRSEMNVSTLELGDSALYLCASSIDGLYEQYFGPGTRLTVT.

This clonotype was counted at least ten times. V is TRBV5-6 and J is TRBJ2-7, with D uncertain. Deletions cut 3 bases from V and 4 bases from J, with 11 bases between. The CDR3 is 13 residues long. CDR1 SGHDT and CDR2 YYEEEE come from the germline V gene. The CDR3 is CASSSLSSYEQYF. The CDR3 coding sequence is TGTGCCAGCAGCTCCCTCTCCAGTTACGAGCAGTACTTC.

CDR3 sequence: CASSLSPGEETQYF. The CDR3 DNA follows: TGTGCCAGCAGTTTATCTCCGGGAGAAGAGACCCAGTACTTC. The chain carries TRBV28 and TRBJ2-5, with a possible D match to TRBD2 (6 bases). The CDR3 spans 14 residues. CDR1 and CDR2 (germline): MDHEN, SYDVKM. V lost 1 base, J lost 3 bases, and 9 bases lay in between.

The CDR3 sequence is CASSLGPGGGNTIYF. The CDR3 DNA follows: TGTGCCAGCAGCTTAGGCCCCGGGGGGGGAAACACCATATATTTT. The V and J genes are TRBV7-6 and TRBJ1-3; maybe TRBD1 (5 bases). The CDR3 runs to 15 residues. Trimming cost V 1 base and J 4 bases, with 11 bases left between them. CDR1 is SGHVS and CDR2 is FNYEAQ in the germline V gene.

This clonotype was observed a few times. The rearrangement links TRBV28 to TRBJ1-1; D call uncertain. Germline lookup yields CDR1 MDHEN and CDR2 SYDVKM. V lost 6 bases and J lost 3, with 8 bases in between. The CDR3 sequence is 12 residues long. CDR3 sequence: CASRDYDTEAFF. The CDR3 nucleotides read TGTGCCAGCAGGGATTATGACACTGAAGCTTTCTTT.

The rearrangement joins TRBV28 to TRBJ2-5, with 10 bases lining up with TRBD1. Germline V gives CDR1 MDHEN, CDR2 SYDVKM. J gave up 2 bases and V 7 bases, and 10 bases lay outside the gene matches. The CDR3 spans 16 residues. CDR3 bases: TGTGCCAGCACTCCTTGGGGGACAGGGGTTCAAGAGACCCAGTACTTC. Translation: CASTPWGTGVQETQYF.

V gene TRBV4-2 combines with J gene TRBJ2-1; 8 nucleotides match TRBD2. CDR3 length equals 16 residues. Germline-derived CDR1 and CDR2 are LGHNA and YNFKEQ. With V trimmed by 0 bases and J by 0 bases, 1 base remained unmatched. CDR3 amino acids: CASSQDLAGSYNEQFF. For the CDR3, the DNA is TGTGCCAGCAGCCAAGATCTAGCGGGCTCCTACAATGAGCAGTTCTTC.

This clonotype was counted a few times. The rearrangement links TRBV20-1 to TRBJ1-2; D remains unclear. The CDR3 sequence is 9 residues long. CDR1 and CDR2 (germline): DFQATT, SNEGSKA (reference sequence). The V end lost 7 bases, the J end lost 8 bases, and 8 bases lay between the germline ends. DNA for the CDR3: TGCAGTGTACGGGAAGGCTACACCTTC. Protein sequence: CSVREGYTF.